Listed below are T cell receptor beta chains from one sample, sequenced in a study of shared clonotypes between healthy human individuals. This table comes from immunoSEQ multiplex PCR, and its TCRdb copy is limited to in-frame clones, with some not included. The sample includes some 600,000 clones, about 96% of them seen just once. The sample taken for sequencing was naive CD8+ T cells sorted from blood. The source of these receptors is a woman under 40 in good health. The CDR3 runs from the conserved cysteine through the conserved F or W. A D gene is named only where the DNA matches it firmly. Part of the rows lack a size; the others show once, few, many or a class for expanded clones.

TGCAGCGTTGGGTCCCTTGGTGGAAACACCATATATTTT CSVGSLGGNTIYF - TRBJ1-3 - TRBV29-1
TGTGCCAGCAGTAGTCAGGGCACCCTCTCCTACAATGAGCAGTTCTTC CASSSQGTLSYNEQFF - TRBJ2-1 - TRBV27
TGTGCCAGCAGCCCCCCGGCAGGCAACTATGGCTACACCTTC CASSPPAGNYGYTF - TRBJ1-2 - TRBV7-9
TGCGCCAGCAGGCCCCCAAGTGGAAACACCATATATTTT CASRPPSGNTIYF few TRBJ1-3 - TRBV5-1
TGTGCCAGCAGCATAACAATACTAGCGGGAGAAGGTGAGGATGAGCAGTTCTTC CASSITILAGEGEDEQFF once TRBJ2-1 TRBD2 TRBV11-2
TGTGCCAGCAGTTTCCGGTTGGGGCACCTGGGGACTATACAGCACGAGCAGTACTTC CASSFRLGHLGTIQHEQYF - TRBJ2-7 TRBD2 TRBV28
TGTGCCACCGCCCGGGACACCGAGCAGTTCTTC CATARDTEQFF - TRBJ2-1 - TRBV27
TGCGCCAGTCTAGGGACTAGCGGAAGACAAGAGACCCAGTACTTC CASLGTSGRQETQYF - TRBJ2-5 TRBD2 TRBV5-1
TGTGCCAGCAGCCCCTCGGGACCCAGCACAGATACGCAGTATTTT CASSPSGPSTDTQYF - TRBJ2-3 - TRBV5-6
TGCGCCAGCAGTCCGGGACAGGGCAATGGCTACACCTTC CASSPGQGNGYTF - TRBJ1-2 TRBD1 TRBV10-1
TGTGCCTGGAGTGTACGGATAGACACTGAAGCTTTCTTT CAWSVRIDTEAFF - TRBJ1-1 - TRBV30